This T cell receptor beta chain was captured by sequencing in a study of CD8+CD57+ T cells in acquired aplastic anemia. Genomic DNA constituted the template upon which TCR beta VDJ and CDR3 profiling was performed. TCRdb reprocessed the reads with MiXCR, giving one entry per CDR3 protein. Among approximately 200,000 distinct CDR3 sequences listed, less than 65% were seen once. V lost 4 bases and J lost 0; bases outside the gene matches: 9. In germline, CDR1 is SEHNR, CDR2 FQNEAQ (reference sequence). The length of the CDR3 is 19 residues. This sequence was found in a human donor with severe aplastic anemia or a healthy control (not recorded which). The sequenced sample was sorted CD4+, CD8+, or CD8+CD57+ T cells (not recorded which) from PBMCs. This chain connects TRBV7-9 to TRBJ2-2; 12 bases are a match to TRBD2. DNA for the CDR3: TGTGCCAGCAGCTCACGACTAGCGGGGGCCATCGCGAACACCGGGGAGCTGTTTTTT. The encoded protein is CASSSRLAGAIANTGELFF.